The 12 T cell receptor beta chains presented below share a single source sample, sequenced in a study of T-cell memory formation after mild COVID-19. In TCRdb, the 5' RACE reads were re-called with MiXCR into one record per CDR3 protein. The table includes about 45,000 distinct CDR3 sequences, 7.5% to 10% detected once. The source material was PBMCs or a T cell subset sorted from them (not recorded which). These receptors were taken from an adult woman who had mild COVID-19 (a few samples of this study predate the infection). Cell type and time point are not known.

This clonotype was picked up many times. V gene TRBV20-1 combines with J gene TRBJ2-7; D may correspond to TRBD1 or TRBD2 (6 bases each). CDR1 and CDR2 from the germline V gene are DFQATT and SNEGSKA (reference sequence). Between the trimmed V and J ends, which lost 4 bases and 7 bases, there was a span of 20 bases. CDR3 length equals 14 residues. The CDR3 DNA reads as TGCAGTGCTACATCCGGGGGCCTGGGATCTGAGCAGTACTTC. Protein product: CSATSGGLGSEQYF.

This clonotype was observed a handful of times. Written as DNA, the CDR3 is TGTGCCACCAGCAGAGCTAGGGCGGGGGGCCACTCCTACAATGAGCAGTTCTTC. It yields the protein CATSRARAGGHSYNEQFF. The chain recombines TRBV15 with TRBJ2-1, with TRBD2 matching over 8 bases. CDR3 length: 18 amino acids. CDR1 is LNHNV, CDR2 YYDKDF, per germline (reference sequence). With 1 base clipped from V and 0 bases from J, the junction kept 8 bases outside the gene matches.

The chain couples TRBV20-1 to TRBJ2-7; TRBD2 is a possible D gene (5 bases). Germline V gives CDR1 DFQATT, CDR2 SNEGSKA (reference sequence). Trimming pared 4 bases from V and 0 bases from J, leaving 13 bases between. This CDR3 comprises 14 residues. As DNA, the CDR3 is TGCAGTGCTATATTAACGGGGAGCTCCTACGAGCAGTACTTC. It codes for CSAILTGSSYEQYF.

This clonotype was seen many times. V gene TRBV2 combines with J gene TRBJ2-1; a possible D gene is TRBD1 (6 bases). The V gene lost 6 bases and the J gene lost 3 bases, with 6 bases spanning the gap. The germline V gene has CDR1 SNHLY and CDR2 FYNNEI. The CDR3 covers 12 residues. CDR3 in amino acids: CASRDSYNEQFF. CDR3 nucleotide sequence: TGTGCCAGCAGGGACAGCTACAATGAGCAGTTCTTC. The variable domain in full, completed from reference TRBV2 and TRBJ2-1, reads EPEVTQTPSHQVTQMGQEVILRCVPISNHLYFYWYRQILGQKVEFLVSFYNNEISEKSEIFDDQFSVERPDGSNFTLKIRSTKLEDSAMYFCASRDSYNEQFFGPGTRLTVL.

In its sample, this clonotype was seen a few times. V and J are TRBV6-4 and TRBJ2-2; a weak D match, TRBD1 (5 bases). The CDR3 contains 14 residues. Trimming removed 2 bases at V and 1 base at J, with 5 bases between. The germline CDR1 and CDR2 sequences are MRHNA and SNTAGT. Here the CDR3 reads CASSDDRNTGELFF. CDR3 nucleotides: TGTGCCAGCAGTGACGACAGGAACACCGGGGAGCTGTTTTTT.

This clonotype has just a few counts. The chain joins TRBV15 to TRBJ2-7; tentative D call: TRBD2 (5 bases). There are 15 residues in the CDR3. Germline V gene lookup returns CDR1 LNHNV and CDR2 YYDKDF (reference sequence). Between the trimmed V and J ends, which lost 0 bases and 7 bases, there was a span of 16 bases. CDR3 region: CATSRDSSPTGEQYF. Here the CDR3 DNA reads TGTGCCACCAGCAGAGATAGTTCTCCGACGGGGGAGCAGTACTTC. Full variable domain (rest looked up from reference TRBV15 and TRBJ2-7): DAMVIQNPRYQVTQFGKPVTLSCSQTLNHNVMYWYQQKSSQAPKLLFHYYDKDFNNEADTPDNFQSRRPNTSFCFLDIRSPGLGDTAMYLCATSRDSSPTGEQYFGPGTRLTVT.

This clonotype showed up many times. The chain combines TRBV30 with TRBJ2-7; TRBD1 matches 7 bases. V lost 0 bases to trimming and J lost 2 bases; unmatched junction nucleotides: 4. In germline, CDR1 is GTSNPN, CDR2 SVGIG (reference sequence). The CDR3 consists of 14 residues. The CDR3 sequence is CAWSVGTVPYEQYF. DNA for the CDR3: TGTGCCTGGAGTGTAGGGACAGTTCCCTACGAGCAGTACTTC.

This clonotype came up many times. This chain links TRBV5-1 with TRBJ2-5; TRBD1 agrees at 7 bases. The CDR3 spans 13 residues. Germline CDR1 SGHRS, CDR2 YFSETQ. V lost 4 bases and J lost 5; bases outside the gene matches: 5. The CDR3 DNA sequence: TGCGCCAGCAGCCTTACAGGGGTGGAGACCCAGTACTTC. Encoded protein: CASSLTGVETQYF.

The chain couples TRBV12-3 or TRBV12-4 to TRBJ1-1; D is unresolved. This CDR3 has 12 amino acids. With 3 bases removed from V and 5 bases from J, the gap between germline ends came to 7 bases. Written as DNA, the CDR3 is TGTGCCAGCAGTTTTGTGGGGACTGAAGCTTTCTTT. Amino acids: CASSFVGTEAFF.

In this sample, this clonotype turned up a few times. This rearrangement joins TRBV3-1 to TRBJ1-3; D unclear. Per germline, CDR1 LGHDT and CDR2 YNNKEL (reference sequence). Trimming removed 4 bases from V and 4 bases from J, with 17 bases in between. This CDR3 region has 16 residues. CDR3 in amino acids: CASSRNPGGSGNTIYF. CDR3 in DNA: TGTGCCAGCAGCCGAAACCCTGGAGGTTCCGGAAACACCATATATTTT.

The V and J genes are TRBV7-3 and TRBJ2-3; 7 positions match TRBD1. CDR3 length: 15 residues. Germline CDR1 reads SGHTA; CDR2 reads FQGTGA. V shed 1 base, J shed 2 bases, and the junction held 3 bases outside the gene matches. CDR3 nucleotides: TGTGCCAGCAGCTTAAGGGGACAGCTCACAGATACGCAGTATTTT. Its translation: CASSLRGQLTDTQYF.

This clonotype was found many times. The genes are TRBV7-2 and TRBJ1-2; D is possibly TRBD1 (6 bases). Germline lookup yields CDR1 SGHTA and CDR2 FQGNSA. The CDR3 covers 13 residues. Deletions cut 5 bases from V and 7 bases from J, with 14 bases between. This CDR3 is CASSAPAGAGYTF. CDR3 in DNA: TGTGCCAGCAGCGCCCCTGCAGGGGCTGGCTACACCTTC.